Listed here are 13 T cell receptor beta chains from one sample, sequenced in a study of PD-L1 blockade in urothelial cancer. TCRdb's table, derived via immunoSEQ multiplex PCR, lists solely in-frame clones and lacks some. Of some 67,000 clones in the sample, 85% to 90% are singletons; the top ten hold less than 4%. Sequenced material: PBMCs, taken around atezolizumab (anti-PD-L1) treatment. The receptor source for this set is a man aged 60-69 years with urothelial cancer.

The V and J genes are TRBV28 and TRBJ2-2; D uncertain. The CDR3 covers 12 residues. The germline gives CDR1 MDHEN, CDR2 SYDVKM. The ends were cut back, 7 bases at V and 1 base at J, with 4 bases in the middle. This CDR3 reads CASIRNTGELFF. DNA of the CDR3: TGTGCCAGCATCCGGAACACCGGGGAGCTGTTTTTT.

This clone has a single count. The chain joins TRBV27 to TRBJ2-1; 8 bases map to TRBD1. Germline V CDR1 and CDR2: MNHEY, SMNVEV (reference sequence). V trimming: 5 bases; J trimming: 9 bases; junction bases outside the gene matches: 6. The CDR3 extends over 13 amino acids. In DNA, the CDR3 is TGTGCCAGCAGTCTGGACAGGGCCAGTGAGCAGTTCTTC. Protein product: CASSLDRASEQFF.

CDR3 sequence reads: CASSLTDRGHNEQFF. The CDR3 DNA reads TGCGCCAGCAGCCTTACGGACAGGGGGCACAATGAGCAGTTCTTC. This chain connects TRBV4-1 to TRBJ2-1; 11 bases agree with TRBD1. The germline V gene has CDR1 MGHRA and CDR2 YSYEKL. The CDR3 is 15 amino acids. Losses at the gene ends were 4 bases for V and 5 bases for J; bases not matched to a gene: 4.

J is TRBJ2-1 and V is TRBV28; tentative D call: TRBD2 (6 bases). The CDR3 is 15 amino acids. Germline V gene lookup returns CDR1 MDHEN and CDR2 SYDVKM. The V end was cut by 10 bases, the J end by 7 bases, with 23 bases between. CDR3 in amino acids: CATSSGGIIWNEQFF. Written as DNA, the CDR3 is TGTGCCACCTCCTCTGGCGGGATTATCTGGAATGAGCAGTTCTTC.

The chain links TRBV10-3 to TRBJ1-1; D uncertain. The germline V gene encodes CDR1 ENHRY and CDR2 SYGVKD. The CDR3 is 13 residues long. V lost 6 bases, J lost 0 bases, and 8 bases lay in between. The CDR3 DNA follows: TGTGCCATCAGACAGTTTATGAACACTGAAGCTTTCTTT. Its translation: CAIRQFMNTEAFF.

This chain uses TRBV25-1 with TRBJ2-7; D ambiguous. V lost 4 bases and J lost 4, with 5 bases in between. The CDR3 has 11 residues. The germline gives CDR1 MGHDK, CDR2 SYGVNS. The CDR3 DNA reads as TGTGCCAGCAGTGCTACTTACGAGCAGTACTTC. It is translated as CASSATYEQYF.

The chain couples TRBV6-1 to TRBJ2-7; the D gene is possibly TRBD2 (7 bases). V lost 4 bases, J lost 4 bases, and 14 bases lay in between. The CDR3 is 14 residues long. Germline V lookup: CDR1 MNHNS, CDR2 SASEGT. CDR3: CASSGGSDRYEQYF. The CDR3 bases are TGTGCCAGCAGTGGCGGGAGCGACAGGTACGAGCAGTACTTC.

The rearrangement links TRBV12-5 to TRBJ2-5; D remains unclear. CDR1 and CDR2 from the germline V gene are LGHNT and FRNRAP. V was pared by 6 bases and J by 1 base, with 12 bases between. The CDR3 extends over 14 amino acids. The DNA of the CDR3 is TGTGCTAGTGGCCCGACTTCGGCCCAAGAGACCCAGTACTTC. It encodes CASGPTSAQETQYF.

This sequence joins TRBV29-1 and TRBJ1-1; 7 positions agree with TRBD1. This CDR3 comprises 11 residues. Germline-derived CDR1 and CDR2 are SQVTM and ANQGSEA. J was trimmed by 11 bases and V by 7 bases; bases with no gene match: 10. CDR3 sequence: CSGNTGEVAFF. The CDR3 region has the DNA TGCAGCGGAAATACAGGGGAGGTGGCTTTCTTT.

The chain employs TRBV7-3 and TRBJ2-3, with 11 bases lining up with TRBD1. CDR1 and CDR2 from the germline V gene are SGHTA and FQGTGA. The CDR3 length is 16 residues. The J segment lost 6 bases and the V segment lost 1 base, leaving 6 bases of the junction unmatched. The CDR3, as DNA: TGTGCCAGCAGCTTAAGTTCGGACAGGGGGCATGATACGCAGTATTTT. The encoded protein is CASSLSSDRGHDTQYF.

The chain couples TRBV5-1 to TRBJ2-3; 8 bases map to TRBD2. The CDR3 is made up of 16 amino acids. Germline CDR1 and CDR2: SGHRS and YFSETQ. V dropped 0 bases and J dropped 3; count of bases not matched to a gene: 6. CDR3 sequence (DNA): TGCGCCAGCAGCTTGGGTGGTAGCGGGGCTACAGATACGCAGTATTTT. This encodes CASSLGGSGATDTQYF.

V and J are TRBV4-1 and TRBJ1-3; D is possibly TRBD1 (6 bases). The CDR3 spans 17 residues. Trimming stripped 2 bases from V and 2 bases from J, with 16 bases between. Per germline, CDR1 MGHRA and CDR2 YSYEKL. CDR3 sequence: CASSQPGLGQPGNTIYF. The CDR3 DNA follows: TGCGCCAGCAGCCAACCGGGGTTAGGACAGCCTGGAAACACCATATATTTT.

The chain joins TRBV5-6 to TRBJ2-7; 8 nucleotides align to TRBD2. The germline CDR1 and CDR2 sequences are SGHDT and YYEEEE. V shed 0 bases, J shed 1 base, and the junction held 3 bases outside the gene matches. The length of the CDR3 is 15 residues. This CDR3 reads CASSLGTSLSYEQYF. CDR3 DNA: TGTGCCAGCAGCTTGGGGACTAGCCTTTCCTACGAGCAGTACTTC.